Following are 18 T cell receptor beta chains from one sample sequenced in a study of blood T cell repertoires in COVID-19. Generated by immunoSEQ multiplex PCR, the TCRdb table keeps only in-frame clones and is missing some. This sample has 45,000 to 60,000 clones, with roughly 80% found just once. Sequenced: peripheral blood. These receptors were obtained from a human donor in a cohort sampled during active COVID-19.

J is TRBJ1-1 and V is TRBV19, with D possibly TRBD1 on 6 matching bases. The CDR3 loop spans 15 amino acids. Germline V CDR1 and CDR2: LNHDA, SQIVND (reference sequence). Trimming left V 5 bases short and J 5 bases short, with 18 bases between. The DNA for the CDR3 is TGTGCCAGTAGTCCAAGGCGGGGGCGTGAGACTGAAGCTTTCTTT. This sequence encodes CASSPRRGRETEAFF.

The rearrangement joins TRBV12-3 or TRBV12-4 to TRBJ1-1; a possible D gene is TRBD1 (5 bases). This CDR3 spans 13 amino acids. V lost 6 bases and J lost 5, with 13 bases in between. CDR3 DNA sequence: TGTGCCAGCAGGGGGACTGGAGGGACTGAAGCTTTCTTT. Amino acids: CASRGTGGTEAFF.

The chain carries TRBV10-3 and TRBJ1-1, with a weak D call TRBD1 (5 bases). In germline, CDR1 is ENHRY, CDR2 SYGVKD. The V gene lost 5 bases and the J gene lost 5 bases, with 21 bases spanning the gap. This CDR3 is built from 16 residues. The DNA of the CDR3 is TGTGCCATCAGTATAAGCCATCGGGGGAAAGGAACTGAAGCTTTCTTT. Translated, it gives CAISISHRGKGTEAFF.

J is TRBJ2-5 and V is TRBV15; 8 positions agree with TRBD2. The CDR3 spans 16 residues. J lost 5 bases, V lost 3 bases, and 11 bases had no gene match. Germline V gene sequence: CDR1 LNHNV, CDR2 YYDKDF (reference sequence). CDR3 sequence reads: CATSRFDGGVEETQYF. CDR3 nucleotide sequence: TGTGCCACCAGCAGGTTCGACGGGGGGGTCGAGGAGACCCAGTACTTC.

V and J are TRBV6-5 and TRBJ2-7, with 7 positions matching TRBD1. Germline assignment: CDR1 MNHEY and CDR2 SVGAGI. This CDR3 is 14 amino acids long. V trimming: 6 bases; J trimming: 2 bases; junction bases outside the gene matches: 7. Here the CDR3 reads CASRAGTVTYEQYF. DNA for the CDR3: TGTGCCAGCAGGGCCGGGACAGTGACCTACGAGCAGTACTTC.

DNA for the CDR3: TGTGCCTGGAGTGTGGAGGGAGCCGAGTACTTC. This codes for CAWSVEGAEYF. This rearrangement joins TRBV30 to TRBJ2-7, with a tentative D call TRBD2 (6 bases). Germline assignment: CDR1 GTSNPN and CDR2 SVGIG (reference sequence). V lost 0 bases to trimming and J lost 11 bases, with 11 bases between them. CDR3 size: 11 residues.

The chain uses TRBV11-3 and TRBJ1-6, with a tentative D call TRBD1 (6 bases). The germline CDR1 and CDR2 sequences are SGHNT and YENEEA. The CDR3 has 13 residues. V lost 5 bases and J 6 bases, leaving 8 bases between the germline ends. The CDR3 loop reads CASSPGVNSPLHF. The CDR3 DNA follows: TGTGCCAGCAGCCCAGGGGTTAATTCACCCCTCCACTTT.

This chain links TRBV28 with TRBJ2-5, with a tentative D call TRBD1 (5 bases). Germline V gene lookup returns CDR1 MDHEN and CDR2 SYDVKM. CDR3 size: 14 residues. Deletions cut 2 bases from V and 4 bases from J, with 11 bases between. The CDR3 loop reads CASSLGHRGETQYF. The CDR3 coding sequence is TGTGCCAGCAGTTTAGGACATCGTGGAGAGACCCAGTACTTC.

The CDR3 loop reads CASSPVTGGIYNEQFF. For the CDR3, the DNA is TGTGCCAGCTCACCAGTGACAGGGGGCATCTACAATGAGCAGTTCTTC. This sequence joins TRBV18 and TRBJ2-1; 10 bases match TRBD1. Looked up from germline, CDR1 is KGHSH and CDR2 is LQKENI. V gave up 2 bases and J gave up 3 bases; unmatched junction bases: 4. The CDR3 loop spans 16 amino acids.

The J gene is TRBJ1-3, the V gene TRBV5-5; no clear D gene. The CDR3 is 17 residues long. Trimming stripped 4 bases from V and 0 bases from J, with 17 bases between. Germline CDR1 reads SGHKS; CDR2 reads YYEKEE (reference sequence). In DNA, the CDR3 is TGTGCCAGCAGCGCACAGATTCACACGAGCTCTGGAAACACCATATATTTT. Its protein product is CASSAQIHTSSGNTIYF.

The gene calls are TRBV23-1 and TRBJ2-3; D is possibly TRBD2 (6 bases). Being an ORF, TRBV23-1 has a function that is uncertain. CDR3 length: 16 residues. V dropped 2 bases and J dropped 5 bases, with 17 bases sitting between them. This CDR3 reads CASSQGSGDFGDTQYF. Here the CDR3 DNA reads TGCGCCAGCAGTCAAGGGTCGGGGGACTTTGGAGATACGCAGTATTTT.

This clone appeared once. J is TRBJ1-4 and V is TRBV4-3, with D possibly TRBD1 on 5 matching bases. The germline CDR1 and CDR2 sequences are LGHNA and YSLEER. This CDR3 contains 16 residues. V was trimmed by 4 bases and J by 0 bases, leaving 12 bases between them. CDR3 DNA sequence: TGCGCCAGCAGCCCCAGGGTGATTGCAACTAATGAAAAACTGTTTTTT. Amino acids: CASSPRVIATNEKLFF.

This chain joins TRBV7-2 and TRBJ1-3, with D uncertain. Trimming took off 5 bases at V and 0 bases at J, with 11 bases between the two ends. Germline V gives CDR1 SGHTA, CDR2 FQGNSA. This CDR3 is built from 15 residues. The CDR3 sequence is CASSRDSSSGNTIYF. In nucleotides, the CDR3 is TGTGCCAGCAGCCGTGACTCCAGCTCTGGAAACACCATATATTTT.

The table lists this clone with a count of one. The chain combines TRBV29-1 with TRBJ1-4; 7 positions match TRBD1. Germline V gives CDR1 SQVTM, CDR2 ANQGSEA. Unmatched junction bases numbered 12, after V lost 6 bases and J lost 8 bases. The CDR3 runs 14 residues. The CDR3 loop is CSVTPTGSGEKLFF. For the CDR3, the DNA is TGCAGCGTAACCCCGACAGGGTCCGGAGAAAAACTGTTTTTT.

A few counts support this clone. V usage is TRBV27 and J usage is TRBJ1-5, with D maybe TRBD1 (5 bases). Trimming cost V 5 bases and J 5 bases, with 19 bases left between them. This CDR3 is 16 amino acids long. Looked up from germline, CDR1 is MNHEY and CDR2 is SMNVEV (reference sequence). The CDR3 is CASSPYAPGPDQPQHF. The CDR3 DNA follows: TGTGCCAGCAGTCCTTACGCACCAGGGCCTGATCAGCCCCAGCATTTT.

This chain connects TRBV29-1 to TRBJ2-5, with 11 bases identical to TRBD2. The CDR3 runs to 18 residues. Germline CDR1 reads SQVTM; CDR2 reads ANQGSEA. V trimming: 0 bases; J trimming: 2 bases; junction bases outside the gene matches: 11. The CDR3 DNA reads as TGCAGCGTTGAAGAAAGGGGGACTAGCGGAAAGTCACAAGAGACCCAGTACTTC. Protein: CSVEERGTSGKSQETQYF.

The chain joins TRBV5-8 to TRBJ2-5; D might be TRBD2 (5 bases). Germline CDR1 SGHTS, CDR2 YDEGEE. V was clipped by 0 bases and J by 5 bases, with 8 bases between them. The CDR3 is 13 residues long. Written as DNA, the CDR3 is TGTGCCAGCAGCTTGGGGAGGTGGGAGACCCAGTACTTC. Protein: CASSLGRWETQYF.

The rearrangement links TRBV19 to TRBJ2-5; 9 nucleotides align to TRBD2. CDR3 size: 15 residues. CDR1 and CDR2 (germline): LNHDA, SQIVND (reference sequence). After removal of 2 bases from V and 5 bases from J, the junction contained 6 bases not matched to a gene. The DNA for the CDR3 is TGTGCCAGTAGTATATCGCGCGGGGGGGAGGAGACCCAGTACTTC. It yields the protein CASSISRGGEETQYF.